This TCR beta chain was captured by sequencing in a study of identical twins. CDR3 length equals 16 residues. The germline V and J ends were trimmed by 5 bases and 4 bases, with 19 bases remaining between them. Germline CDR1 is SEHNR and CDR2 is FQNEAQ (reference sequence). A single record per CDR3 protein comes from TCRdb applying MiXCR to the 5' RACE reads. The table shows approximately 410,000 distinct CDR3 sequences, with around a sixth occurring only once. A remark on this clonotype: Its antigen is still unknown.

Study findings and constraints: The study found weaker excess twin sharing in beta out-of-frame sequences. Out-of-frame TCR alpha sharing observed in monozygotic twins exceeded model estimates. The study drew conclusions from cross-sectional statistical analysis, not from following the same donors.

J is TRBJ2-3 and V is TRBV7-9, with D possibly matching TRBD2 (5 bases). What was sequenced was naive T cells sorted from blood. The receptor was derived from a man aged 45 to 65 in good health. CDR3 in amino acids: CASSLRLGVVPDTQYF. For the CDR3, the DNA is TGTGCCAGCAGCCTACGCCTGGGAGTCGTCCCAGATACGCAGTATTTT.